This T cell receptor (beta chain) was sequenced for a study of blood T cell repertoires in COVID-19. Original handling: Estimation of nucleated cell counts relied on the amplification of reference gene primers. Here immunoSEQ multiplex PCR was the method, and the copy in TCRdb shows in-frame clones only, minus some. That table gives V, J and clone size, and the DNA gave D and trimming. The repertoire includes 150,000 to 200,000 clones, approximately 83% of them detected once, and roughly 9% sits in the top ten. Germline-derived CDR1 and CDR2 are SGHRS and YFSETQ. The CDR3 consists of 17 residues. V shed 2 bases and J shed 0 bases, with 17 bases lying between them.

The chain is built from TRBV5-1 and TRBJ2-5, with D possibly matching TRBD2 (5 bases). The sample taken for sequencing was peripheral blood. The source of this sequence is a woman at least 80 years old with active or convalescent COVID-19. For the CDR3, the DNA is TGCGCCAGCAGCTTACGACGTAATAGCGAGCACCAAGAGACCCAGTACTTC. Protein product: CASSLRRNSEHQETQYF. Together with reference TRBV5-1 and TRBJ2-5, the CDR3 gives the full variable domain: KAGVTQTPRYLIKTRGQQVTLSCSPISGHRSVSWYQQTPGQGLQFLFEYFSETQRNKGNFPGRFSGRQFSNSRSEMNVSTLELGDSALYLCASSLRRNSEHQETQYFGPGTRLLVL.